This T cell receptor beta chain was captured in a study of cytomegalovirus exposure and HLA in healthy donors. The primer mix had 60 Vbeta and 13 Jbeta primers. Libraries were prepared by immunoSEQ multiplex PCR; TCRdb keeps only in-frame clonotypes and omits some of them. Counted here are 150,000 to 200,000 clones, 76% occurring once; the ten biggest clones make up approximately 2.8%. Trimming removed 8 bases at V and 2 bases at J, with 12 bases between. Germline loops: CDR1 KGHSH, CDR2 LQKENI. The CDR3 consists of 13 residues. Specimen: PBMCs. The receptor comes from a male donor in good health and CMV-seronegative. The rearrangement links TRBV18 to TRBJ1-1; D is perhaps TRBD1 (6 bases). CDR3 coding DNA: TGTGCCAGCCACAAGGGGGATAACACTGAAGCTTTCTTT. This translates into CASHKGDNTEAFF.